Listed below are T cell receptor beta chains from one sample, sequenced in a study of beta chain features in type 1 diabetes. The method was immunoSEQ multiplex PCR; TCRdb's version includes in-frame clones alone and lacks a portion of them. The sample lists under 800,000 clones; roughly a sixth were seen once. The sequencing input was naive CD4+ T cells from blood. The receptors shown here come from a man aged 18 to 30 in good health. Each CDR3 is given with its conserved first and last residue. The D gene is left open where the match is weak. The size field is filled for only some rows; it gives once, few, many or a size class.

d_call	v_call	cdr3_length	clone_size	j_call	cdr3_aa	cdr3_nt
-	TRBV28	15	few	TRBJ1-5	CASSSGLSSNQPQHF	TGTGCCAGCAGTTCGGGGTTGAGTAGCAATCAGCCCCAGCATTTT
TRBD1	TRBV18	14	-	TRBJ2-7	CASSPQDRAGEQYF	TGTGCCAGCTCACCCCAGGACAGGGCTGGGGAGCAGTACTTC
-	TRBV9	16	-	TRBJ1-5	CASSASGRPFDQPQHF	TGTGCCAGCAGCGCCTCGGGGCGCCCCTTTGATCAGCCCCAGCATTTT
TRBD2	TRBV7-9	14	-	TRBJ2-1	CASSFSGRANEQFF	TGTGCCAGCAGCTTTAGCGGGAGGGCCAATGAGCAGTTCTTC
TRBD1	TRBV28	15	-	TRBJ2-7	CASSPPGQGSHEQYF	TGTGCCAGCAGCCCCCCGGGACAGGGAAGCCACGAGCAGTACTTC
-	TRBV6-5	15	few	TRBJ2-7	CASSYSPDTYYEQYF	TGTGCCAGCAGTTACTCTCCGGACACCTACTACGAGCAGTACTTC
-	TRBV5-4	15	-	TRBJ2-7	CASSTLVQGTYEQYF	TGTGCCAGCAGCACCCTTGTCCAGGGAACCTACGAGCAGTACTTC
-	TRBV7-2	11	-	TRBJ2-3	CASSPLDTQYF	TGTGCCAGCAGCCCTTTGGATACGCAGTATTTT
TRBD1	TRBV6-1	15	-	TRBJ2-1	CASSEPGQGNNEQFF	TGTGCCAGCAGTGAACCGGGACAGGGGAACAATGAGCAGTTCTTC
-	TRBV7-2	14	-	TRBJ2-5	CASSPSRVVETQYF	TGTGCCAGCAGCCCGTCACGCGTAGTCGAGACCCAGTACTTC
-	TRBV4-1	15	-	TRBJ1-2	CASSQVSGRSYGYTF	TGCGCCAGCAGCCAAGTTTCAGGTCGTTCCTATGGCTACACCTTC
-	TRBV7-2	14	-	TRBJ1-5	CASSQIRGNQPQHF	TGTGCCAGCAGCCAAATAAGGGGCAATCAGCCCCAGCATTTT
-	TRBV12-5	14	-	TRBJ2-1	CASGRQYSYNEQFF	TGTGCTAGTGGTCGACAGTACTCCTACAATGAGCAGTTCTTC
-	TRBV4-3	13	-	TRBJ2-3	CASSPSPTDTQYF	TGCGCCAGCAGCCCGTCTCCCACAGATACGCAGTATTTT
-	TRBV21-1	16	few	TRBJ2-1	CASSKFMDSSYNEQFF	TGTGCCAGCAGCAAATTTATGGATAGCTCCTACAATGAGCAGTTCTTC
-	TRBV18	14	-	TRBJ1-2	CASSPPARDYGYTF	TGTGCCAGCTCACCACCGGCCAGGGACTATGGCTACACCTTC
-	TRBV5-8	13	few	TRBJ1-4	CASSLDWGEKLFF	TGTGCCAGCAGCTTGGACTGGGGTGAAAAACTGTTTTTT
-	TRBV7-3	16	-	TRBJ2-1	CASSMGERSYYNEQFF	TGTGCCAGCAGTATGGGGGAGCGGAGCTACTACAATGAGCAGTTCTTC
-	TRBV2	14	-	TRBJ1-6	CASSLLGREAPLHF	TGTGCCAGCAGCCTACTCGGACGGGAGGCGCCCCTCCACTTT
-	TRBV7-2	15	few	TRBJ1-3	CASSGQGLSGNTIYF	TGTGCCAGCAGCGGGCAGGGACTCTCTGGAAACACCATATATTTT
-	TRBV15	13	few	TRBJ2-4	CATSTSRGNIQYF	TGTGCCACCAGCACTTCCAGGGGAAACATTCAGTACTTC
-	TRBV15	16	-	TRBJ2-7	CATSRERPGQSYEQYF	TGTGCCACCAGCAGAGAAAGGCCGGGGCAATCCTACGAGCAGTACTTC
TRBD2	TRBV5-1	15	few	TRBJ2-5	CASSLVPSGQETQYF	TGCGCCAGCAGCTTGGTCCCTAGCGGACAAGAGACCCAGTACTTC
-	TRBV5-1	14	-	TRBJ2-2	CASSLISGPGELFF	TGCGCCAGCAGCTTGATTTCGGGGCCCGGGGAGCTGTTTTTT
TRBD1	TRBV13	15	few	TRBJ1-1	CAAAEGTVLNTEAFF	TGTGCCGCAGCCGAGGGGACAGTTTTGAACACTGAAGCTTTCTTT
-	TRBV28	15	-	TRBJ1-4	CASTQAGRSNEKLFF	TGTGCCAGCACCCAAGCCGGAAGATCTAATGAAAAACTGTTTTTT
-	TRBV4-1	15	-	TRBJ2-2	CASSRPVGDTGELFF	TGCGCCAGCAGCCGTCCGGTAGGGGACACCGGGGAGCTGTTTTTT